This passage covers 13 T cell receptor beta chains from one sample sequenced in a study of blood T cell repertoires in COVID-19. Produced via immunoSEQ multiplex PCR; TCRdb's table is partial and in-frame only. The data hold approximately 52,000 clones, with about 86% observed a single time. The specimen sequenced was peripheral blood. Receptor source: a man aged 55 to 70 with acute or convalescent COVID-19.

The CDR3 DNA reads as TGTGCCAGCACATCGACAGGGGGAAGTACTGAAGCTTTCTTT. Amino acid sequence: CASTSTGGSTEAFF. This chain joins TRBV9 and TRBJ1-1, with TRBD1 matching over 9 bases. The CDR3 consists of 14 residues. Germline CDR1 SGDLS, CDR2 YYNGEE. V gave up 6 bases and J gave up 5 bases; unmatched junction bases: 8.

CDR3 region: CASSVGQWNTEAFF. The CDR3, as DNA: TGTGCCAGCAGCGTAGGTCAGTGGAACACTGAAGCTTTCTTT. This sequence joins TRBV9 and TRBJ1-1; D gene ambiguous. This CDR3 region has 14 residues. From germline, CDR1 is SGDLS and CDR2 YYNGEE. V was clipped by 0 bases and J by 1 base, with 7 bases between them.

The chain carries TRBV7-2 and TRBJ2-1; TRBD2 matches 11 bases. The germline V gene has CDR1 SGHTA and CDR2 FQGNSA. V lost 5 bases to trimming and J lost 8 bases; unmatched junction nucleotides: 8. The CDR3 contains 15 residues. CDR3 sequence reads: CASSLLAGAGYEQFF. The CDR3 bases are TGTGCCAGCAGCCTACTAGCGGGAGCAGGCTATGAGCAGTTCTTC.

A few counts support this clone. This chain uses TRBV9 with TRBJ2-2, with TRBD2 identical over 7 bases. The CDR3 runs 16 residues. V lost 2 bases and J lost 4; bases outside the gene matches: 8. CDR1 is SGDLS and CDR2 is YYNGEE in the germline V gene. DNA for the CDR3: TGTGCCAGCAGCGTTAGACTAGCAGGGAGCACCGGGGAGCTGTTTTTT. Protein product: CASSVRLAGSTGELFF.

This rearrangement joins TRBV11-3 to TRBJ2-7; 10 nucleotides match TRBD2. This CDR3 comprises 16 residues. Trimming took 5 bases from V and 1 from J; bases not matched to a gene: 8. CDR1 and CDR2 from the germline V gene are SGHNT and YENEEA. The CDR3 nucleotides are TGTGCCAGCAGCGTCCTGCTAGCGGGGGCTTCCTACGAGCAGTACTTC. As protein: CASSVLLAGASYEQYF. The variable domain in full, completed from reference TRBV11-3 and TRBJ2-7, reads EAGVVQSPRYKIIEKKQPVAFWCNPISGHNTLYWYLQNLGQGPELLIRYENEEAVDDSQLPKDRFSAERLKGVDSTLKIQPAELGDSAVYLCASSVLLAGASYEQYFGPGTRLTVT.

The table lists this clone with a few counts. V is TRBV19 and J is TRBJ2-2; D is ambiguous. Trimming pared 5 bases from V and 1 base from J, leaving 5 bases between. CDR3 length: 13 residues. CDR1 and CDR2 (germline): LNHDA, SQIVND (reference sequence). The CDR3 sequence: CASSQVNTGELFF. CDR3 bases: TGTGCCAGTAGTCAGGTGAACACCGGGGAGCTGTTTTTT.

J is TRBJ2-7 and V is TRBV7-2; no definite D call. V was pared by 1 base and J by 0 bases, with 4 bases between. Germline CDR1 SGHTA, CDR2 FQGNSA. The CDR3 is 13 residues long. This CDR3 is CASSLVSSYEQYF. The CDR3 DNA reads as TGTGCCAGCAGCTTAGTCAGCTCCTACGAGCAGTACTTC.

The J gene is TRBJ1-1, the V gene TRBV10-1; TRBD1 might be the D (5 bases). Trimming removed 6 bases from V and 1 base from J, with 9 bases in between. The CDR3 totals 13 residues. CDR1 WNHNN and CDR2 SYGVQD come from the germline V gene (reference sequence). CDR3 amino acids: CASRADRNTEAFF. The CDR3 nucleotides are TGCGCCAGCAGGGCAGACAGGAACACTGAAGCTTTCTTT.

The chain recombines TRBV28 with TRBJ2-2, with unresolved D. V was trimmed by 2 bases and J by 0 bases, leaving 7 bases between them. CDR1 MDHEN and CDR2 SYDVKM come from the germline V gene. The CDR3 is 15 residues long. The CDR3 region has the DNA TGTGCCAGCAGTTTAGGCACAGCGAACACCGGGGAGCTGTTTTTT. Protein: CASSLGTANTGELFF.

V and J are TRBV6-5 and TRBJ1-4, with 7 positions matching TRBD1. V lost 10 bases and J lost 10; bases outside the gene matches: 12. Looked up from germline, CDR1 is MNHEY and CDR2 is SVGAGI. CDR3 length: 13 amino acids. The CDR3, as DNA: TGTGCCACCCGGGACACAGGGGTGACAAAACTGTTTTTT. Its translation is CATRDTGVTKLFF.

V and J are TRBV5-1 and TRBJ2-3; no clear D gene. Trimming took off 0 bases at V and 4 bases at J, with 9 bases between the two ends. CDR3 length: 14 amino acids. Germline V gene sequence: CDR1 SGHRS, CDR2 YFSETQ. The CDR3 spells CASSLGLAPDTQYF. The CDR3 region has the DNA TGCGCCAGCAGCTTGGGTTTAGCTCCAGATACGCAGTATTTT.

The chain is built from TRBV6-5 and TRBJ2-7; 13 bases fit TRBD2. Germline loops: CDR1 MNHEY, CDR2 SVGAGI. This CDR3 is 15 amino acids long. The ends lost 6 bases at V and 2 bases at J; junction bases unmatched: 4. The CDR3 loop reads CASRPGLAGAYEQYF. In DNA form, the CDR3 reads TGTGCCAGCAGGCCCGGACTAGCGGGAGCCTACGAGCAGTACTTC.

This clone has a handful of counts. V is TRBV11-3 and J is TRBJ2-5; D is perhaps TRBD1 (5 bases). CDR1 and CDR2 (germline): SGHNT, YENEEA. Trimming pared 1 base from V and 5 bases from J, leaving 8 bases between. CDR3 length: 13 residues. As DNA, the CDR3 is TGTGCCAGCAGCTTAGCAGGGTTGGAGACCCAGTACTTC. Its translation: CASSLAGLETQYF.